What follows is one T cell receptor beta chain and its context. UMIs and sample barcodes were carried by the TCR alpha and TCR beta cDNA libraries that 5'RACE produced using constant-segment primers. TCRdb analysed the 5' RACE reads with MiXCR anew, one entry per CDR3 protein. The table shows under 350,000 distinct CDR3 sequences, with roughly 17% occurring only once. The data belong to a study of T-cell memory formation after mild COVID-19. The CDR3 is 14 residues long. In germline, CDR1 is SGHTA, CDR2 FQGNSA. J gave up 4 bases and V 4 bases, and 6 bases lay outside the gene matches. The sequence derives from a man aged 18 to 30 who had mild COVID-19 (a few samples of this study predate the infection). Cell type and time point are not known. The chain links TRBV7-2 to TRBJ1-2; TRBD1 aligns across 7 bases. The sequenced sample consisted of PBMCs or a T cell subset sorted from them (not recorded which). The CDR3 protein is CASSSTGLTYGYTF. In nucleotides, the CDR3 is TGTGCCAGCAGCTCGACAGGGTTGACCTATGGCTACACCTTC.